The 19 T cell receptor beta chains given below trace back to one sample, sequenced in a study of cytomegalovirus exposure and HLA in healthy donors. The PCR contained 60 Vbeta and 13 Jbeta primers. Here immunoSEQ multiplex PCR was the method, and the copy in TCRdb shows in-frame clones only, minus some. The sample carries approximately 140,000 clones, 80% recorded once. Sequenced material: PBMCs. The receptors shown here come from a male donor in good health and CMV-seronegative.

This clone was counted a few times. The V and J genes are TRBV5-1 and TRBJ1-3; no clear D. The germline V gene encodes CDR1 SGHRS and CDR2 YFSETQ. This CDR3 has 15 amino acids. Trimming took 4 bases from V and 3 from J, leaving 14 bases between them. CDR3 region: CASSENSGGGNTIYF. The CDR3 region has the DNA TGCGCCAGCAGCGAGAACTCGGGAGGTGGAAACACCATATATTTT.

This chain uses TRBV19 with TRBJ1-6; TRBD1 aligns across 8 bases. The CDR3 runs to 15 residues. Germline CDR1 reads LNHDA; CDR2 reads SQIVND (reference sequence). The trim removed 2 bases at V and 8 bases at J, leaving 5 bases unmatched. CDR3 bases: TGTGCCAGTAGTATAACCGGACAGGGTGATTCACCCCTCCACTTT. It specifies CASSITGQGDSPLHF. The variable domain in full, with the rest retrieved from reference TRBV19 and TRBJ1-6, is DGGITQSPKYLFRKEGQNVTLSCEQNLNHDAMYWYRQDPGQGLRLIYYSQIVNDFQKGDIAEGYSVSREKKESFPLTVTSAQKNPTAFYLCASSITGQGDSPLHFGNGTRLTVT.

The chain links TRBV5-3 to TRBJ1-2; D unclear. TRBV5-3 is an ORF; its function is uncertain. This CDR3 contains 10 residues. Trimming removed 4 bases from V and 6 bases from J, with 4 bases in between. The CDR3 DNA reads TGTGCCAGAAGCGGAGATGGCTACACCTTC. It yields the protein CARSGDGYTF.

The chain is built from TRBV19 and TRBJ1-5; D remains unclear. Per germline, CDR1 LNHDA and CDR2 SQIVND (reference sequence). CDR3 length: 15 residues. Trimming removed 5 bases at V and 0 bases at J, with 11 bases between. For the CDR3, the DNA is TGTGCCAGTAGTGAGGCAACTTATAGCAATCAGCCCCAGCATTTT. Protein sequence: CASSEATYSNQPQHF.

The rearrangement joins TRBV14 to TRBJ1-1; D remains ambiguous. Germline loops: CDR1 SGHDN, CDR2 FVKESK. The V and J ends lost 2 bases and 0 bases respectively, with 4 bases between them. The CDR3 length is 13 residues. CDR3 sequence: CASSQLVNTEAFF. The CDR3 DNA is TGTGCCAGCAGCCAACTCGTGAACACTGAAGCTTTCTTT. Using reference TRBV14 and TRBJ1-1 for the parts outside the CDR3, the full variable domain is EAGVTQFPSHSVIEKGQTVTLRCDPISGHDNLYWYRRVMGKEIKFLLHFVKESKQDESGMPNNRFLAERTGGTYSTLKVQPAELEDSGVYFCASSQLVNTEAFFGQGTRLTVV.

The chain links TRBV2 to TRBJ2-5; 9 bases fit TRBD1. The germline gives CDR1 SNHLY, CDR2 FYNNEI. This CDR3 comprises 15 residues. Trimming took 9 bases from V and 4 from J; bases not matched to a gene: 12. CDR3 bases: TGTGCCAGTGAATTATACGGGACAGGGTCAGAGACCCAGTACTTC. This codes for CASELYGTGSETQYF.

This chain links TRBV29-1 with TRBJ1-2; perhaps TRBD1 as D (6 bases). There are 16 residues in the CDR3. Germline CDR1 is SQVTM and CDR2 is ANQGSEA. The V gene lost 5 bases and the J gene lost 0 bases, with 19 bases spanning the gap. The CDR3 spells CSVPAPGQSPNYGYTF. The DNA for the CDR3 is TGCAGCGTTCCCGCCCCGGGACAATCACCTAACTATGGCTACACCTTC.

This clone has more than one count but fewer than ten. V gene TRBV5-1 combines with J gene TRBJ2-1, with D tentatively TRBD2 (5 bases). The CDR3 sequence is 13 residues long. V was shortened by 4 bases and J by 8 bases, with 13 bases between the two germline ends. Germline V gene data show CDR1 as SGHRS and CDR2 as YFSETQ. CDR3 DNA: TGCGCCAGCAGCATGTATGACGGGGATGAGCAGTTCTTC. Protein sequence: CASSMYDGDEQFF.

This sequence joins TRBV2 and TRBJ1-6; a possible D gene is TRBD1 (5 bases). Germline V CDR1 and CDR2: SNHLY, FYNNEI. V lost 1 base to trimming and J lost 9 bases, with 10 bases between them. This CDR3 contains 14 residues. The CDR3 protein is CASSEEGLGSPLHF. CDR3 nucleotides: TGTGCCAGCAGTGAAGAGGGGCTTGGTTCACCCCTCCACTTT.

The CDR3 loop reads CASKPRAYEQYF. CDR3 bases: TGTGCCAGCAAGCCCAGGGCCTACGAGCAGTACTTC. The chain uses TRBV6-1 and TRBJ2-7, with a possible D match to TRBD1 (5 bases). Germline assignment: CDR1 MNHNS and CDR2 SASEGT. V was trimmed by 7 bases and J by 2 bases, leaving 9 bases between them. The length of the CDR3 is 12 residues.

The chain recombines TRBV5-1 with TRBJ1-2; TRBD1 aligns across 8 bases. The CDR3 covers 15 residues. Germline loops: CDR1 SGHRS, CDR2 YFSETQ. Losses at the gene ends were 3 bases for V and 2 bases for J; bases not matched to a gene: 6. The CDR3 DNA follows: TGCGCCAGCAGCTCGGGACAGGCCCTCAACTATGGCTACACCTTC. This gives the protein CASSSGQALNYGYTF.

The rearrangement joins TRBV5-4 to TRBJ1-4; 7 positions match TRBD1. The V segment lost 4 bases and the J segment 0 bases; nucleotides outside the gene matches: 3. CDR3 size: 15 residues. The V gene's germline CDR1 is SGHNT and CDR2 YYREEE (reference sequence). In nucleotides, the CDR3 is TGTGCCAGCAGCCCAGGGGGTGCAACTAATGAAAAACTGTTTTTT. Protein product: CASSPGGATNEKLFF.

The V call is TRBV28, the J call TRBJ1-2; TRBD1 is a possible D gene (6 bases). Germline values: CDR1 MDHEN, CDR2 SYDVKM. The CDR3 runs 11 residues. DNA for the CDR3: TGTGCTGCAGGGGCCCCCTATGGCTACACCTTC. Translated: CAAGAPYGYTF.

The chain has TRBV6-1 and TRBJ1-1; 8 bases line up with TRBD1. The CDR3 contains 13 residues. Trimming cost V 1 base and J 8 bases; bases outside gene matches: 3. The germline V gene has CDR1 MNHNS and CDR2 SASEGT. CDR3 nucleotides: TGTGCCAGCAGTGAAGATGGGGACAGGGAAGCTTTCTTT. Its translation is CASSEDGDREAFF.

The chain joins TRBV7-8 to TRBJ2-7, with 8 bases that match TRBD1. V gave up 2 bases and J gave up 5 bases; unmatched junction bases: 8. This CDR3 has 15 amino acids. The germline V gene encodes CDR1 SGHVS and CDR2 FQNEAQ. CDR3 region: CASSLRQGLVDEQYF. The CDR3 DNA is TGTGCCAGCAGCTTAAGACAGGGGCTCGTGGACGAGCAGTACTTC.

This clone occurred a few times. This rearrangement joins TRBV2 to TRBJ1-6; D gene uncertain. V was shortened by 7 bases and J by 0 bases, with 16 bases between the two germline ends. Germline CDR1 is SNHLY and CDR2 is FYNNEI. The CDR3 covers 17 residues. The chain's CDR3 is CASKERFFSSYNSPLHF. The CDR3 DNA is TGTGCCAGCAAAGAGCGATTCTTTAGCTCCTATAATTCACCCCTCCACTTT.

The gene calls are TRBV18 and TRBJ2-7, with TRBD2 matching over 7 bases. With V trimmed by 3 bases and J by 3 bases, 5 bases remained unmatched. This CDR3 spans 14 amino acids. Per germline, CDR1 KGHSH and CDR2 LQKENI. The DNA of the CDR3 is TGTGCCAGCTCACCGGGGACTACGGACTACGAGCAGTACTTC. Protein sequence: CASSPGTTDYEQYF. The full variable domain, in which reference TRBV18 and TRBJ2-7 provide the parts outside the CDR3, is NAGVMQNPRHLVRRRGQEARLRCSPMKGHSHVYWYRQLPEEGLKFMVYLQKENIIDESGMPKERFSAEFPKEGPSILRIQQVVRGDSAAYFCASSPGTTDYEQYFGPGTRLTVT.

The chain joins TRBV28 to TRBJ2-7; 7 nucleotides match TRBD2. This CDR3 contains 18 residues. Germline V gene lookup returns CDR1 MDHEN and CDR2 SYDVKM. V lost 1 base to trimming and J lost 1 base; unmatched junction nucleotides: 13. CDR3 nucleotide sequence: TGTGCCAGCAGTTTATTGCATCCCGGGCGGGGGTATTCCTACGAGCAGTACTTC. This sequence encodes CASSLLHPGRGYSYEQYF.

This clone was seen more than once but under ten times. The CDR3 sequence is CASSLGQGLSGNTIYF. The DNA of the CDR3 is TGCGCCAGCAGCTTGGGACAAGGACTCTCTGGAAACACCATATATTTT. This chain uses TRBV5-1 with TRBJ1-3, with D hard to call. CDR3 length equals 16 residues. V lost 0 bases to trimming and J lost 0 bases, with 10 bases between them. From germline, CDR1 is SGHRS and CDR2 YFSETQ.